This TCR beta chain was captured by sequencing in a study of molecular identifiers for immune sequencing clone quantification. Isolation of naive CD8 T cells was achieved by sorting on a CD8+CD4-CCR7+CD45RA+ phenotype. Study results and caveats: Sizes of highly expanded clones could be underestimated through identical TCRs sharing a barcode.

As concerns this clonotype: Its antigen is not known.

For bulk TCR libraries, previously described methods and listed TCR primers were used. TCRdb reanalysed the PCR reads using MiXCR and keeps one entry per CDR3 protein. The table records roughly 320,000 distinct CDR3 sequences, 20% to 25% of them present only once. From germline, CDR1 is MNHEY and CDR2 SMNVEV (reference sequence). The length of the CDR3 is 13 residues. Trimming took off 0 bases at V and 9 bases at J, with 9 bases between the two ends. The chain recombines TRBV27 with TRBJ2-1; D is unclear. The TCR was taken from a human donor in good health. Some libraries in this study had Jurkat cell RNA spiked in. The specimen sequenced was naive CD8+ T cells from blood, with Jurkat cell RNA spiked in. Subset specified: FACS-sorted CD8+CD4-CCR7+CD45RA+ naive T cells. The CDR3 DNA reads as TGTGCCAGCAGTTTATCTGGGGTAACTGAGCAGTTCTTC. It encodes CASSLSGVTEQFF.